A selection of T cell receptor beta chains follows, all from one sample in a study of T-cell reconstitution after alpha-beta-depleted transplantation in children. TCRdb reprocessed the PCR reads via MiXCR and lists one record per CDR3 protein. The repertoire holds fewer than 130,000 distinct CDR3 sequences, with over 9% as singletons. The sequences come from PBMCs from the stem cell graft donor, collected from the stem cell graft. The receptors stem from a human donor who donated a stem cell graft to a child with acute lymphoblastic leukemia. CDR3s leave out the opening cysteine and the closing phenylalanine or tryptophan. Fields, in order: CDR3 protein, J gene, V gene.

SVGDWAGGQETQY	TRBJ2-5	TRBV29-1
ASSQEGQAGGYT	TRBJ1-2	TRBV3-1
ASSQRGQGDQPQH	TRBJ1-5	TRBV3-1
AISESVSPSGGNRDEQF	TRBJ2-1	TRBV10-3
ASSLDPGQGRGGYT	TRBJ1-2	TRBV5-1
ASSTSSPRETQY	TRBJ2-5	TRBV7-2
ASSLLQPGLAAYEQY	TRBJ2-7	TRBV7-6
ASSLAGEVGELF	TRBJ2-2	TRBV13
ASSPSRSAYNEQF	TRBJ2-1	TRBV3-1
ASMGQGGMNTEAF	TRBJ1-1	TRBV7-2
ASSQDLQVYTEAF	TRBJ1-1	TRBV4-1
AISRQDLEDTQY	TRBJ2-3	TRBV10-3
ASRIQGALNTEAF	TRBJ1-1	TRBV6-1
ASTPEGGNQPQH	TRBJ1-5	TRBV12-3/TRBV12-4
AWSVRGGFNYGYT	TRBJ1-2	TRBV30
ASSTNRVAEQY	TRBJ2-7	TRBV7-9
ASSPLTVVGEQY	TRBJ2-7	TRBV6-5
ATSDFQLTSGTQRDTQY	TRBJ2-3	TRBV24-1